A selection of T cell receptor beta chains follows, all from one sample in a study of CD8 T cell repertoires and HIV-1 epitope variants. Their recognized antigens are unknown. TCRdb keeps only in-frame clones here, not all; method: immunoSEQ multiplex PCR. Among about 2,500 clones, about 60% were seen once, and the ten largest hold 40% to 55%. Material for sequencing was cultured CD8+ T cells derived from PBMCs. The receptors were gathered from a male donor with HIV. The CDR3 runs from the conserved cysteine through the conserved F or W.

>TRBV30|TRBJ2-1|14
CAWSANRGRGEQFF
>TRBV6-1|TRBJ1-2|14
CASEWGGGTGGYTF
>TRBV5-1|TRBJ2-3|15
CASSWLVPSTDTQYF
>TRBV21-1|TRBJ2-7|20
CASSKEVLGTGLFTSYEQYF
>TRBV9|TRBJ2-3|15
CASNEDRGFTDTQYF
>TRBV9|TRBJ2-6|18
CASSIRKTGGLMANVLTF
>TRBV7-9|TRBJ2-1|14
CASSLTGLANEQFF
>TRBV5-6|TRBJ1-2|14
CASSLSGEIYGYTF
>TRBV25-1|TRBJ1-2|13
CASSEPPGDGYTF
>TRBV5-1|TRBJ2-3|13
CASRRQGADTQYF
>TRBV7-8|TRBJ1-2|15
CASSLGLTGEVGYTF
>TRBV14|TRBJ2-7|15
CASSPTGLALSEQYF
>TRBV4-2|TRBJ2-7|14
CASSQDLGSYEQYF
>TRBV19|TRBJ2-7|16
CASSIDLTSGVYEQYF
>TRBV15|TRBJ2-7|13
CATSSLYRDEQYF
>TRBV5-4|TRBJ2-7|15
CASSSDWGQGYEQYF
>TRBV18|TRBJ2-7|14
CASSRDGGSYEQYF
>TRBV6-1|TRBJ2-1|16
CASSEEVAGVVRGQFF
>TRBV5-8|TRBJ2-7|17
CASSPYDPDREYYEQYF